This TCR beta chain is from a study of T cell responses to AZD1222 COVID-19 vaccine. The J segment lost 7 bases and the V segment lost 4 bases, leaving 13 bases of the junction unmatched. Germline V gene data show CDR1 as LGHNA and CDR2 as YSLEER. The CDR3 is 16 amino acids. Assay: immunoSEQ multiplex PCR; the TCRdb copy retains only in-frame clones and omits some. The sample contains approximately 260,000 clones, over 85% of which appear only once. The starting material was peripheral blood, obtained on day 0 of AZD1222 vaccination. This sequence originates from an adult in good health. The V call is TRBV4-3, the J call TRBJ1-5, with 7 positions matching TRBD1. CDR3 sequence: CASSPTLIQGRQPQHF. The DNA of the CDR3 is TGCGCCAGCAGCCCGACTCTGATACAGGGGAGGCAGCCCCAGCATTTT.